This passage covers 17 T cell receptor beta chains from one sample sequenced in a study of circulating CD8 cells and anti-PD-1 response in melanoma. The QIAseq Immune Repertoire TCR panel built the libraries from approximately 15 ng of total RNA. MiXCR, applied by TCRdb to the reads, yields one record per CDR3 protein. The sample includes over 850 distinct CDR3 sequences, around a tenth seen only once; the top ten take 53%. Live CD3+CD8+TCRalphabeta+ cells were sorted into four subsets by PD-1 and/or TIGIT. This material consisted of CD8+ T cells from PBMCs, taken at baseline or after one month of anti-PD-1 therapy (not recorded which). The receptor source for this set is a human donor with melanoma.

This chain connects TRBV28 to TRBJ2-3; a weak D match, TRBD2 (5 bases). The V end lost 5 bases, the J end lost 4 bases, and 16 bases lay between the germline ends. This CDR3 region has 15 residues. Germline V CDR1 and CDR2: MDHEN, SYDVKM. CDR3 nucleotide sequence: TGTGCCAGCAGTCCTTCGGGGTTGAGGGCAGATACGCAGTATTTT. It specifies CASSPSGLRADTQYF. Combining the CDR3 with reference TRBV28 and TRBJ2-3 gives the whole variable domain DVKVTQSSRYLVKRTGEKVFLECVQDMDHENMFWYRQDPGLGLRLIYFSYDVKMKEKGDIPEGYSVSREKKERFSLILESASTNQTSMYLCASSPSGLRADTQYFGPGTRLTVL.

Relative to its sample, this clonotype is medium-sized. The chain couples TRBV19 to TRBJ2-6; D is uncertain. The CDR3 sequence is 15 residues long. In germline, CDR1 is LNHDA, CDR2 SQIVND (reference sequence). V dropped 4 bases and J dropped 4 bases, with 11 bases sitting between them. CDR3 loop: CASSTGFFGANVLTF. The DNA of the CDR3 is TGTGCCAGTAGTACGGGTTTCTTCGGGGCCAACGTCCTGACTTTC.

By frequency in the sample, this clonotype is medium-sized. J is TRBJ2-2 and V is TRBV7-2, with a weak D call TRBD2 (5 bases). The CDR3 is made up of 14 amino acids. Germline CDR1 reads SGHTA; CDR2 reads FQGNSA. Trimming pared 3 bases from V and 4 bases from J, leaving 9 bases between. The CDR3, as DNA: TGTGCCAGCAGCTTCTTCGGGGTCACCGGGGAGCTGTTTTTT. This sequence encodes CASSFFGVTGELFF.

By sample share, this clonotype is medium-sized. The J gene is TRBJ2-5, the V gene TRBV11-3; D unclear. CDR1 is SGHNT, CDR2 YENEEA, per germline. This CDR3 has 15 amino acids. V lost 5 bases and J lost 0, with 13 bases in between. The CDR3 loop reads CASSPVGPDQETQYF. The CDR3 DNA is TGTGCCAGCAGCCCCGTCGGACCTGACCAAGAGACCCAGTACTTC.

This clonotype was seen more than once but under ten times. A much larger clone is a single base away; this may be a read error. V is TRBV5-5 and J is TRBJ2-7; D is perhaps TRBD1 (5 bases). This CDR3 contains 13 residues. Germline-derived CDR1 and CDR2 are SGHKS and YYEKEE (reference sequence). DNA for the CDR3: TGTGCCGGCAGCTTTGGGGCAGCCTACGAGCAGTACTTC. As protein: CAGSFGAAYEQYF.

This clonotype is medium-sized by share. The rearrangement joins TRBV11-2 to TRBJ2-7, with D uncertain. This CDR3 contains 14 residues. V was clipped by 2 bases and J by 4 bases, with 12 bases between them. CDR1 and CDR2 from the germline V gene are SGHAT and FQNNGV. The CDR3 reads CASSLPWLFYEQYF. The CDR3 bases are TGTGCCAGCAGCTTACCCTGGCTATTTTACGAGCAGTACTTC.

In its sample, this clonotype is large (0.1 to 1%). The genes are TRBV11-2 and TRBJ1-1; D uncertain. The germline gives CDR1 SGHAT, CDR2 FQNNGV. With 1 base removed from V and 11 bases from J, the gap between germline ends came to 8 bases. The CDR3 runs 11 residues. The CDR3 here is CASSLVGDAFF. DNA for the CDR3: TGTGCCAGCAGCTTAGTCGGTGACGCTTTCTTT. Based on the CDR3 plus reference TRBV11-2 and TRBJ1-1, the full variable domain is EAGVAQSPRYKIIEKRQSVAFWCNPISGHATLYWYQQILGQGPKLLIQFQNNGVVDDSQLPKDRFSAERLKGVDSTLKIQPAKLEDSAVYLCASSLVGDAFFGQGTRLTVV.

The chain combines TRBV19 with TRBJ2-7; TRBD1 matches 10 bases. Germline V gives CDR1 LNHDA, CDR2 SQIVND (reference sequence). This CDR3 contains 13 residues. The V segment lost 9 bases and the J segment 2 bases; nucleotides outside the gene matches: 4. The CDR3 nucleotides are TGTGCCAGCGGGACAGGGGTCGCCTACGAGCAGTACTTC. Translated: CASGTGVAYEQYF. The complete variable domain, with remaining parts taken from reference TRBV19 and TRBJ2-7, reads DGGITQSPKYLFRKEGQNVTLSCEQNLNHDAMYWYRQDPGQGLRLIYYSQIVNDFQKGDIAEGYSVSREKKESFPLTVTSAQKNPTAFYLCASGTGVAYEQYFGPGTRLTVT.

This clonotype was detected only a few times. The chain links TRBV3-1 to TRBJ2-5; D is unclear. Trimming stripped 4 bases from V and 5 bases from J, with 11 bases between. The CDR3 is made up of 13 amino acids. CDR1 is LGHDT and CDR2 is YNNKEL in the germline V gene (reference sequence). DNA for the CDR3: TGTGCCAGCAGCCCCCCGATAGGCGAGACCCAGTACTTC. Protein: CASSPPIGETQYF.

By share of the sample, this clonotype is medium-sized. V and J are TRBV7-8 and TRBJ2-5, with 9 nucleotides matching TRBD2. This CDR3 has 18 amino acids. With V trimmed by 4 bases and J by 1 base, 13 bases remained unmatched. The germline V gene has CDR1 SGHVS and CDR2 FQNEAQ. The CDR3 nucleotides are TGTGCCAGCAGCTCGTTAGGGGGTTGGGGACTAGCCCAAGAGACCCAGTACTTC. Protein sequence: CASSSLGGWGLAQETQYF.

Sample share makes this clonotype medium-sized (0.01 to 0.1%). V and J are TRBV12-3 or TRBV12-4 and TRBJ2-3; 12 nucleotides agree with TRBD2. The junction had 10 bases not matched to a gene; V was cut back by 5 bases and J by 4 bases. There are 17 residues in the CDR3. The CDR3 DNA is TGTGCCAGCAGTCTCCCTAGCGGGGGGGCAGGAGCAGATACGCAGTATTTT. It specifies CASSLPSGGAGADTQYF.

By frequency in the sample, this clonotype is medium-sized (0.01 to 0.1%). This chain connects TRBV9 to TRBJ2-3, with D uncertain. Germline assignment: CDR1 SGDLS and CDR2 YYNGEE. The CDR3 runs to 13 residues. Trimming removed 3 bases from V and 6 bases from J, with 11 bases in between. This CDR3 is CASSGVGRDTQYF. The DNA of the CDR3 is TGTGCCAGCAGCGGCGTCGGCCGCGATACGCAGTATTTT.

As concerns this clonotype: A much larger clone differs from this one at a single base, so this may be a read error. This chain uses TRBV19 with TRBJ2-3, with 7 bases fitting TRBD2. CDR1 LNHDA and CDR2 SQIVND come from the germline V gene (reference sequence). This CDR3 has 15 residues. CDR3 in amino acids: CASSIVSSGTDTRYF. The DNA of the CDR3 is TGTGCCAGTAGTATAGTTTCTAGCGGTACAGATACGCGGTATTTT.

By share, this clonotype ranks as large (0.1 to 1%). The chain employs TRBV19 and TRBJ2-3; D gene unclear. Trimming removed 3 bases at V and 6 bases at J, with 10 bases between. The germline V gene has CDR1 LNHDA and CDR2 SQIVND (reference sequence). The CDR3 covers 13 residues. CDR3: CASSILSGDTQYF. The CDR3 DNA follows: TGTGCCAGTAGTATCCTCTCTGGTGATACGCAGTATTTT.

This clonotype was counted a few times. It may be a read error: a sequence one base away is much more abundant. The rearrangement links TRBV19 to TRBJ2-1; D gene uncertain. The CDR3 runs to 10 residues. Germline lookup yields CDR1 LNHDA and CDR2 SQIVND (reference sequence). CDR3 in DNA: TGTGCCAGTGGTGGCCATGAGCAGTCCTTC. Residues: CASGGHEQSF.

Within the sample, this clonotype is large. The chain joins TRBV7-3 to TRBJ2-1; 7 positions agree with TRBD1. Germline-derived CDR1 and CDR2 are SGHTA and FQGTGA. Trimming cost V 3 bases and J 9 bases; bases outside gene matches: 5. The CDR3 runs 13 residues. CDR3 in DNA: TGTGCCAGCAGCTTTGGACAGGTGGCTGAGCAGTTCTTC. Amino acids: CASSFGQVAEQFF.

V usage is TRBV5-4 and J usage is TRBJ2-2; 12 bases map to TRBD2. This CDR3 is built from 17 residues. Per the germline V gene, CDR1 is SGHNT and CDR2 is YYREEE (reference sequence). Losses at the gene ends were 4 bases for V and 4 bases for J; bases not matched to a gene: 8. As DNA, the CDR3 is TGTGCCAGCAGCAAGTCACTAGCGGGGGGCTCCACCGGGGAGCTGTTTTTT. It yields the protein CASSKSLAGGSTGELFF.